This is a list of T cell receptor beta chains from one sample in a study of blood T cell repertoires in COVID-19. Assay: immunoSEQ multiplex PCR; the TCRdb copy retains only in-frame clones and omits some. The sample holds approximately 350,000 clones, 85% to 90% seen once. Sample: PBMCs or T cells enriched from blood (not recorded which). The receptor set was obtained from a man aged 18 to 35 who had recovered from COVID-19. CDR3s include the opening cysteine and the closing phenylalanine or tryptophan. A D gene is named only where the DNA matches it firmly. Clone size, where shown, is once, few, many, or a class for clones that have expanded.

>TRBV5-1|TRBD2|TRBJ2-1|.
TGCGCCAGCACCCTCGGGGGGTCCTACAATGAGCAGTTCTTC
CASTLGGSYNEQFF
>TRBV6-5|.|TRBJ1-4|.
TGTGCCAGCAGAACAGTAAAGCTGTTTTTT
CASRTVKLFF
>TRBV28|TRBD2|TRBJ2-7|.
TGTGCCAGCAGTTTAGGGTGGACTAGCGGCTCCTACGAGCAGTACTTC
CASSLGWTSGSYEQYF
>TRBV19|.|TRBJ2-3|.
TGTGCCACCGCCGCTGGGCCCAGCACAGATACGCAGTATTTT
CATAAGPSTDTQYF
>TRBV7-2|.|TRBJ2-7|.
TGTGCCAGCAGCCCCAGTTGGAGCTCCTACGAGCAGTACTTC
CASSPSWSSYEQYF
>TRBV2|TRBD1|TRBJ2-7|.
TGTGCCAGCAGCCGGGACAGGAGCTCCTACGAGCAGTACTTC
CASSRDRSSYEQYF
>TRBV28|TRBD2|TRBJ2-1|.
TGTGCCAGCAGTTTAATGGCTAGCGGAGGAAGGAAGGATGAGCAGTTCTTC
CASSLMASGGRKDEQFF
>TRBV21-1|.|TRBJ2-7|once
TGTGCCAGCAGCCCGACTGAGGGATATGACATAGGCTACGAGCAGTACTTC
CASSPTEGYDIGYEQYF
>TRBV2|TRBD1|TRBJ2-7|.
TGTGCCACCTACGGGACAGGGGGGTACTCCTACGAGCAGTACTTC
CATYGTGGYSYEQYF
>TRBV24-1|.|TRBJ2-3|.
TGTGCCACCAGCGCCTCGTTCCGGGAGCATGGAGATACGCAGTATTTT
CATSASFREHGDTQYF